The TCR beta chain described here comes from a study of T cell repertoires in cytomegalovirus infection. On the study more broadly: It was the public TCR beta signatures that indicated both CMV infection and matching HLA type. General study results and limits: The response measured ex vivo was dominated by TCR beta clonotypes (HLA-C-restricted and CMV-specific).

This clonotype was seen more than once but under ten times. Its target is not known. The CDR3 has 16 amino acids. The V end lost 8 bases, the J end lost 6 bases, and 25 bases lay between the germline ends. MiXCR, applied by TCRdb to the reads, yields one record per CDR3 protein. This sample has roughly 570,000 distinct CDR3 sequences, with around 40% found just once. This sample comprised cultured PBMCs, obtained from culture after CMV antigen stimulation. This receptor was identified in a human donor in good health (CMV status not recorded). Some clones in this sample may be carry-over from other donors' samples. The rearrangement uses TRBV12-3 or TRBV12-4 and TRBJ1-2; perhaps TRBD1 as D (5 bases). DNA of the CDR3: TGTGCCAGCGGGACTATACGGAGGGAGCCACGAAATGGCTACACCTTC. Its translation: CASGTIRREPRNGYTF.